The 24 T cell receptor beta chains below were found in one sample sequenced in a study of cytomegalovirus exposure and HLA in healthy donors. PCR amplification relied on 60 Vbeta primers (plus 13 Jbeta primers). TCRdb keeps only in-frame clones here, not all; method: immunoSEQ multiplex PCR. The sample shows 130,000 to 150,000 clones, around 79% of them seen only once. Sequencing used PBMCs. The receptors here all came from a male donor in good health and CMV-seronegative.

J is TRBJ1-2 and V is TRBV27, with 7 bases matching TRBD1. With V trimmed by 6 bases and J by 8 bases, 9 bases remained unmatched. The CDR3 extends over 13 amino acids. Germline V gene data show CDR1 as MNHEY and CDR2 as SMNVEV (reference sequence). The CDR3 protein is CASRPRQGEGYTF. CDR3 coding DNA: TGTGCCAGCAGACCTAGACAGGGCGAAGGCTACACCTTC.

V usage is TRBV11-3 and J usage is TRBJ2-5; D not resolved. The CDR3 loop spans 13 amino acids. Germline CDR1 is SGHNT and CDR2 is YENEEA. Between the trimmed V and J ends, which lost 5 bases and 7 bases, there was a span of 14 bases. The CDR3 DNA reads TGTGCCAGCAGCCCGGCGGTTTCGGGGACCCAGTACTTC. Amino acids: CASSPAVSGTQYF.

This chain joins TRBV28 and TRBJ1-2; 11 nucleotides match TRBD1. The CDR3 consists of 12 residues. V shed 8 bases, J shed 6 bases, and the junction held 2 bases outside the gene matches. Germline CDR1 reads MDHEN; CDR2 reads SYDVKM. CDR3 residues: CASSGQGDGYTF. The CDR3 DNA is TGTGCCAGCTCGGGACAGGGGGATGGCTACACCTTC.

The J gene is TRBJ1-2, the V gene TRBV6-1; 8 bases map to TRBD1. The ends lost 4 bases at V and 2 bases at J; junction bases unmatched: 6. CDR3 length equals 15 residues. The V gene's germline CDR1 is MNHNS and CDR2 SASEGT. For the CDR3, the DNA is TGTGCCAGCAGTGCCAGCCGGACAGGGAACTATGGCTACACCTTC. This sequence encodes CASSASRTGNYGYTF.

This sequence joins TRBV9 and TRBJ2-1; D is perhaps TRBD2 (6 bases). Trimming removed 0 bases from V and 7 bases from J, with 17 bases in between. Germline values: CDR1 SGDLS, CDR2 YYNGEE. This CDR3 contains 16 residues. CDR3 in amino acids: CASSVDTGTRSNEQFF. The DNA for the CDR3 is TGTGCCAGCAGCGTAGATACCGGGACTCGGAGTAATGAGCAGTTCTTC.

J is TRBJ2-5 and V is TRBV15, with 11 bases that match TRBD2. The CDR3 length is 15 residues. The germline V gene encodes CDR1 LNHNV and CDR2 YYDKDF (reference sequence). The ends lost 1 base at V and 4 bases at J; junction bases unmatched: 2. In DNA, the CDR3 is TGTGCCACCAGCAGAGTTGGGACTAGCGGAGAGACCCAGTACTTC. Its protein is CATSRVGTSGETQYF.

The chain combines TRBV9 with TRBJ2-5, with 8 bases matching TRBD2. Germline values: CDR1 SGDLS, CDR2 YYNGEE. The trim removed 3 bases at V and 7 bases at J, leaving 8 bases unmatched. The CDR3 covers 14 residues. CDR3 nucleotide sequence: TGTGCCAGCAGCGCCCAGCTAGCGGGCGGGACCCAGTACTTC. Encoded protein: CASSAQLAGGTQYF. The variable domain in full, completed from reference TRBV9 and TRBJ2-5, reads DSGVTQTPKHLITATGQRVTLRCSPRSGDLSVYWYQQSLDQGLQFLIQYYNGEERAKGNILERFSAQQFPDLHSELNLSSLELGDSALYFCASSAQLAGGTQYFGPGTRLLVL.

The rearrangement uses TRBV5-1 and TRBJ2-3; D remains unclear. The CDR3 has 14 amino acids. Germline V gives CDR1 SGHRS, CDR2 YFSETQ. V was shortened by 5 bases and J by 0 bases, with 10 bases between the two germline ends. The CDR3 here is CASRKEQSTDTQYF. CDR3 nucleotides: TGCGCCAGCAGAAAGGAACAGAGCACAGATACGCAGTATTTT.

This chain links TRBV12-5 with TRBJ1-6; 7 bases match TRBD1. The junction had 13 bases not matched to a gene; V was cut back by 4 bases and J by 7 bases. The germline V gene encodes CDR1 LGHNT and CDR2 FRNRAP. The CDR3 consists of 17 residues. Written as DNA, the CDR3 is TGTGCTAGTGGTTCCGGACAGGAGGTGTCTCTGAATTCACCCCTCCACTTT. It is translated as CASGSGQEVSLNSPLHF.

This clone is a singleton in its sample. V and J are TRBV5-1 and TRBJ2-3, with TRBD2 matching over 9 bases. CDR1 is SGHRS, CDR2 YFSETQ, per germline. CDR3 size: 21 residues. Trimming at V came to 0 bases and at J to 1 base, leaving 18 bases not matched to a gene. CDR3 residues: CASSLDPLFGGRGLRTDTQYF. In DNA, the CDR3 is TGCGCCAGCAGCTTGGACCCACTTTTTGGCGGGAGGGGTCTACGCACAGATACGCAGTATTTT.

The chain combines TRBV10-1 with TRBJ2-7, with 8 nucleotides matching TRBD2. This CDR3 comprises 15 residues. CDR1 and CDR2 (germline): WNHNN, SYGVQD (reference sequence). The junction had 5 bases not matched to a gene; V was cut back by 2 bases and J by 2 bases. CDR3 sequence: CASSEKAGGTYEQYF. CDR3 nucleotides: TGCGCCAGCAGTGAGAAGGCGGGAGGTACCTACGAGCAGTACTTC.

This chain links TRBV6-1 with TRBJ1-1; D is ambiguous. The germline CDR1 and CDR2 sequences are MNHNS and SASEGT. This CDR3 comprises 12 residues. Trimming stripped 10 bases from V and 1 base from J, with 10 bases between. The CDR3 loop is CATFRKNTEAFF. The CDR3, as DNA: TGTGCCACATTCAGGAAGAACACTGAAGCTTTCTTT.

This clone was counted only a few times. J is TRBJ2-7 and V is TRBV7-3; a weak D match, TRBD1 (5 bases). The germline CDR1 and CDR2 sequences are SGHTA and FQGTGA. The CDR3 consists of 15 residues. Trimming took off 5 bases at V and 4 bases at J, with 18 bases between the two ends. CDR3 sequence reads: CASSLDRGKSYEQYF. CDR3 bases: TGTGCCAGCAGCCTCGATAGGGGAAAGAGTTACGAGCAGTACTTC.

The chain links TRBV6-5 to TRBJ2-7; TRBD2 is a possible D gene (7 bases). The CDR3 consists of 15 residues. The V gene's germline CDR1 is MNHEY and CDR2 SVGAGI. The V and J ends lost 4 bases and 2 bases respectively, with 15 bases between them. This CDR3 reads CASSSTGGYAYEQYF. The CDR3 nucleotides are TGTGCCAGCAGTTCAACGGGGGGCTATGCCTACGAGCAGTACTTC.

The genes are TRBV29-1 and TRBJ2-7; tentative D call: TRBD1 (6 bases). V shed 4 bases and J shed 6 bases, with 16 bases lying between them. The CDR3 contains 13 residues. CDR1 is SQVTM, CDR2 ANQGSEA, per germline. As DNA, the CDR3 is TGCAGCGTTGTTTTTCCAGGGGATGGCGAGCAGTACTTC. Translated, it gives CSVVFPGDGEQYF.

The chain employs TRBV29-1 and TRBJ1-5; weak D call: TRBD1 (5 bases). V lost 5 bases and J lost 5, with 13 bases in between. Germline V lookup: CDR1 SQVTM, CDR2 ANQGSEA. This CDR3 contains 13 residues. CDR3 loop: CSVRFGGDQPQHF. The CDR3 nucleotides are TGCAGCGTTCGTTTCGGGGGGGATCAGCCCCAGCATTTT.

J is TRBJ2-7 and V is TRBV11-1, with 8 bases matching TRBD1. V lost 4 bases to trimming and J lost 0 bases; unmatched junction nucleotides: 5. Germline loops: CDR1 SGHAT, CDR2 FQDESV (reference sequence). The CDR3 runs 15 residues. CDR3 sequence: CASSSRQGISYEQYF. The CDR3 region has the DNA TGTGCCAGCAGCTCACGACAGGGGATCTCCTACGAGCAGTACTTC.

The chain uses TRBV6-1 and TRBJ2-7; 7 bases are a match to TRBD1. V lost 4 bases, J lost 6 bases, and 6 bases stayed unmatched. This CDR3 is 13 amino acids long. CDR1 is MNHNS and CDR2 is SASEGT in the germline V gene. CDR3 protein: CASSARQGSEQYF. For the CDR3, the DNA is TGTGCCAGCAGTGCTAGACAGGGAAGCGAGCAGTACTTC.

The J gene is TRBJ2-7, the V gene TRBV6-5, with TRBD2 identical over 8 bases. There are 13 residues in the CDR3. V shed 6 bases, J shed 7 bases, and the junction held 8 bases outside the gene matches. The V gene's germline CDR1 is MNHEY and CDR2 SVGAGI. The CDR3 DNA is TGTGCCAGCAGCGGGAGGGGACTATTGGAGCAGTACTTC. This gives the protein CASSGRGLLEQYF.

This chain uses TRBV10-1 with TRBJ1-5, with 7 bases identical to TRBD1. The CDR3 has 17 residues. Germline V gene lookup returns CDR1 WNHNN and CDR2 SYGVQD (reference sequence). J was trimmed by 0 bases and V by 2 bases; bases with no gene match: 7. DNA for the CDR3: TGCGCCAGCAGTGAGCCCCGACAGGGAAATAGCAATCAGCCCCAGCATTTT. Translation: CASSEPRQGNSNQPQHF.

The chain uses TRBV18 and TRBJ1-4; TRBD1 might be the D (6 bases). Trimming cost V 3 bases and J 7 bases, with 15 bases left between them. The CDR3 covers 15 residues. The germline CDR1 and CDR2 sequences are KGHSH and LQKENI. CDR3 sequence reads: CASSPNRESREKLFF. As DNA, the CDR3 is TGTGCCAGCTCACCGAACAGGGAGTCACGTGAAAAACTGTTTTTT.

The chain recombines TRBV7-9 with TRBJ2-7, with a possible D match to TRBD2 (7 bases). Trimming shortened V by 5 bases and J by 2 bases, and 16 bases separated the two germline ends. CDR1 is SEHNR and CDR2 is FQNEAQ in the germline V gene (reference sequence). This CDR3 region has 15 residues. The CDR3 protein is CASSPLGGLAYEQYF. DNA for the CDR3: TGTGCCAGCAGCCCCTTGGGGGGGCTCGCCTACGAGCAGTACTTC. Combining the CDR3 with reference TRBV7-9 and TRBJ2-7 gives the whole variable domain DTGVSQNPRHKITKRGQNVTFRCDPISEHNRLYWYRQTLGQGPEFLTYFQNEAQLEKSRLLSDRFSAERPKGSFSTLEIQRTEQGDSAMYLCASSPLGGLAYEQYFGPGTRLTVT.

The V call is TRBV6-5, the J call TRBJ1-2; the match to TRBD1 covers 7 bases. This CDR3 is 15 amino acids long. J lost 2 bases, V lost 1 base, and 4 bases had no gene match. Germline values: CDR1 MNHEY, CDR2 SVGAGI. In DNA, the CDR3 is TGTGCCAGCAGTTACTTCGGGACAGCGAACTATGGCTACACCTTC. Translating gives CASSYFGTANYGYTF.

The CDR3 DNA follows: TGTGCCAGCTCACCACTTTCTAGCGGGAGTAGGATTGCAGATACGCAGTATTTT. Protein: CASSPLSSGSRIADTQYF. The J gene is TRBJ2-3, the V gene TRBV18; 10 nucleotides match TRBD2. Per germline, CDR1 KGHSH and CDR2 LQKENI. V lost 1 base to trimming and J lost 4 bases; unmatched junction nucleotides: 11. The CDR3 runs 18 residues.